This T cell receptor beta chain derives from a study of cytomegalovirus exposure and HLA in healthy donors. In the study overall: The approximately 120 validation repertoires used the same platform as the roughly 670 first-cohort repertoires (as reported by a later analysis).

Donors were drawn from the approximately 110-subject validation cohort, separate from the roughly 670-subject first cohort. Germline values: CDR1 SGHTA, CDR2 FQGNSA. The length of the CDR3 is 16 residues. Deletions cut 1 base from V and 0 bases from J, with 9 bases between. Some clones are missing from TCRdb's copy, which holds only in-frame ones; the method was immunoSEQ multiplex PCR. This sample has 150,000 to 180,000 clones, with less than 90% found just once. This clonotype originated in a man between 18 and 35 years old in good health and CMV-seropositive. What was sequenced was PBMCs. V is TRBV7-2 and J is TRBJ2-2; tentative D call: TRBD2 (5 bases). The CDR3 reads CASSLVRVTNTGELFF. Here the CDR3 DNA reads TGTGCCAGCAGCTTAGTGAGGGTTACGAACACCGGGGAGCTGTTTTTT.